The source of this T cell receptor (beta chain) is a study of T cell repertoires in cytomegalovirus infection. Turning to the study itself: The study used recently identified HLA-C-restricted and well-studied HLA-B-restricted CMV epitopes. An indication of both CMV infection and matching HLA type came from public TCR beta signatures.

In TCRdb, the reads were re-called with MiXCR into one record per CDR3 protein. The sample contains roughly 80,000 distinct CDR3 sequences, approximately 42% of which appear only once. Germline CDR1 and CDR2: DFQATT and SNEGSKA (reference sequence). The CDR3 runs 19 residues. V lost 1 base, J lost 0 bases, and 24 bases lay in between. The study's findings and limits: Dominating the ex vivo response were HLA-C-restricted CMV-specific TCR beta clonotypes. Cumulative frequency (of public TCR beta family members) identified carriers of CMV plus the relevant HLA.

Comments on this clonotype: Its antigen remains unknown.

This material consisted of CD8+ T cells from cultured PBMCs, taken from culture after CMV antigen stimulation. V and J are TRBV20-1 and TRBJ1-2; D unclear. This TCR was sampled from a human donor in good health (CMV status not recorded). Some clones in this sample may be carry-over from other donors' samples. CDR3 bases: TGCAGTGCTAGAGTTTTCGAGTCGACGGCCTTTGAAGCTAACTATGGCTACACCTTC. Protein: CSARVFESTAFEANYGYTF.